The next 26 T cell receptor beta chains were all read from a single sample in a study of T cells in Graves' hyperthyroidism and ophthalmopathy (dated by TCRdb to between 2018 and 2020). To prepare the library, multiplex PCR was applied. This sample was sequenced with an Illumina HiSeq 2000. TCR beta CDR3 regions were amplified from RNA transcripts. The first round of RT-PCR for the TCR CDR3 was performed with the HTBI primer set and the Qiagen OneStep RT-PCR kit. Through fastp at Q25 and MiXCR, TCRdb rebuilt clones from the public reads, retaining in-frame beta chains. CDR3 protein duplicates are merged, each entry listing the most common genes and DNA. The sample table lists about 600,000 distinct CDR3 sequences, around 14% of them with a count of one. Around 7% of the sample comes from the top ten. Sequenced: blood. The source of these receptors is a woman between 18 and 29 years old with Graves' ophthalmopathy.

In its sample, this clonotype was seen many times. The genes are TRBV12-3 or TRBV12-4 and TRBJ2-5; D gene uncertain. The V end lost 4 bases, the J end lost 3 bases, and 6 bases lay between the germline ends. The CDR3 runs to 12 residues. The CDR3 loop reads CASSSRKETQYF. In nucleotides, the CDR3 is TGTGCCAGCAGTTCTAGAAAAGAGACCCAGTACTTC.

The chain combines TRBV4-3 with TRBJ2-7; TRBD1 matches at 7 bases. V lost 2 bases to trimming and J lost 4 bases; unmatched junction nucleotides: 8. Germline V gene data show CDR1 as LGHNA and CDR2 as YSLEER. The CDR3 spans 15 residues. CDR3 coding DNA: TGCGCCAGCAGCCAAATGGGACAGATAGGTTACGAGCAGTACTTC. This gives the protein CASSQMGQIGYEQYF.

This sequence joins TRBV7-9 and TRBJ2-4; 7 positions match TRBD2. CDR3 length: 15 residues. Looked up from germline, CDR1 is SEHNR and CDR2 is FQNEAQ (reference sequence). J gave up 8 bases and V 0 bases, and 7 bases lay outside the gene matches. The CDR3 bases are TGTGCCAGCAGCTTAGCGGGGAGGGTTATGGACATTCAGTACTTC. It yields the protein CASSLAGRVMDIQYF.

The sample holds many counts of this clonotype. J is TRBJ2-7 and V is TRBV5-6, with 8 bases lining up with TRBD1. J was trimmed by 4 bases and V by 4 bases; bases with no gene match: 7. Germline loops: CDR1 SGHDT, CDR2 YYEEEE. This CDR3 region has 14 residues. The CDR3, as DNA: TGTGCCAGCAGCGAGGACAGGGTTCTATACGAGCAGTACTTC. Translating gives CASSEDRVLYEQYF.

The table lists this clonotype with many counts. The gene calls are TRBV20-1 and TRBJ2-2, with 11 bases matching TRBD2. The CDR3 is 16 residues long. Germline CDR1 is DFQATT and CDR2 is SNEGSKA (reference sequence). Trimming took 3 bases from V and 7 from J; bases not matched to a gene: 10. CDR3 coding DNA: TGCAGTGCTAGCTTAGCGGGAGGGCGGGGGCACGGGGAGCTGTTTTTT. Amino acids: CSASLAGGRGHGELFF.

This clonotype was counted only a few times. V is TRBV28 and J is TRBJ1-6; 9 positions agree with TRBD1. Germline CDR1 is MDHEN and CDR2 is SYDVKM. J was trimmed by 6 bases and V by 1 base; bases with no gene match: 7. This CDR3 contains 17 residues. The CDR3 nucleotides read TGTGCCAGCAGTTTATATCCCGGGACAGGGCCTAATTCACCCCTCCACTTT. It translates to CASSLYPGTGPNSPLHF.

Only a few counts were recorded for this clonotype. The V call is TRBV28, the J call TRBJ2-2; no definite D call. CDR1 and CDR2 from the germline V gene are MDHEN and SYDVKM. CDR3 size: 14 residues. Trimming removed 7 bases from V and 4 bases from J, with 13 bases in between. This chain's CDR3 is CASKASGGTGELFF. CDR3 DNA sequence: TGTGCCAGCAAGGCCAGTGGTGGCACCGGGGAGCTGTTTTTT.

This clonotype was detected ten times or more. The CDR3 sequence: CASSAYQETQYF. The CDR3 DNA reads as TGTGCCAGCTCTGCGTACCAAGAGACCCAGTACTTC. The chain links TRBV18 to TRBJ2-5; unclear D gene. In germline, CDR1 is KGHSH, CDR2 LQKENI. Trimming shortened V by 6 bases and J by 0 bases, and 5 bases separated the two germline ends. This CDR3 has 12 amino acids.

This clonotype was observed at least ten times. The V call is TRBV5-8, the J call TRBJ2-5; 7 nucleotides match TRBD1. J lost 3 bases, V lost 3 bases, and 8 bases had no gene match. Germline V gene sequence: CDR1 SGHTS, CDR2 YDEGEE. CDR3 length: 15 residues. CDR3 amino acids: CASSWNRGSKETQYF. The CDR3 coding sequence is TGTGCCAGCAGCTGGAACAGGGGTTCGAAAGAGACCCAGTACTTC.

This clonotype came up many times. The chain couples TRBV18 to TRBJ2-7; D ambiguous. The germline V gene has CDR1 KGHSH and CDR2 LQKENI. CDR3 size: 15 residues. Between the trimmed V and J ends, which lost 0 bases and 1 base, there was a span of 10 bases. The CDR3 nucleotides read TGTGCCAGCTCACCACCCTCGGCCTCTTCCTACGAGCAGTACTTC. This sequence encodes CASSPPSASSYEQYF.

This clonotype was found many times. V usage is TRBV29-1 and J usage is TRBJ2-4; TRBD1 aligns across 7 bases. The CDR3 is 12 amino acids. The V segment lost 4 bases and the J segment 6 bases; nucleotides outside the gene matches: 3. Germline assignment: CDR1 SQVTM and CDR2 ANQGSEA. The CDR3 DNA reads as TGCAGCGTTGTTTGGGACAGAAACATTCAGTACTTC. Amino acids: CSVVWDRNIQYF.

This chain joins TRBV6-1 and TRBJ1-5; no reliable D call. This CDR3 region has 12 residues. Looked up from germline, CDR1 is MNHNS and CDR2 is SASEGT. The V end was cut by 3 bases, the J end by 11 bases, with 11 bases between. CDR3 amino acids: CASSEMGWAQHF. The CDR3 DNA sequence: TGTGCCAGCAGTGAGATGGGTTGGGCCCAGCATTTT.

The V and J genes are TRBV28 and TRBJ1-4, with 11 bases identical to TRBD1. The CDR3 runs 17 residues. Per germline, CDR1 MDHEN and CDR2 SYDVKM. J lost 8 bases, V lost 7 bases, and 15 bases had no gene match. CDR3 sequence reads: CASTVRDRGVIGEKLFF. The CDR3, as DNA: TGTGCCAGCACAGTCCGGGACAGGGGGGTCATTGGAGAAAAACTGTTTTTT.

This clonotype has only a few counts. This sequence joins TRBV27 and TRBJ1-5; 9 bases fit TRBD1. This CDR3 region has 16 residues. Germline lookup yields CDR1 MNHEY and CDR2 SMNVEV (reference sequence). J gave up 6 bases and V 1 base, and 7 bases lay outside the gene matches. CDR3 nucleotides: TGTGCCAGCAGTTTATTCTCACAGGGGGCAGGTCAGCCCCAGCATTTT. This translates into CASSLFSQGAGQPQHF.

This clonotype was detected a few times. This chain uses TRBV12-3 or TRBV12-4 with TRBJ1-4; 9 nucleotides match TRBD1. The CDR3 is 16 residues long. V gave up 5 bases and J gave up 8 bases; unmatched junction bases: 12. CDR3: CASSPQDRGCEEKLFF. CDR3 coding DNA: TGTGCCAGCAGTCCCCAGGACAGGGGATGCGAAGAAAAACTGTTTTTT.

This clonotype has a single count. CDR3 sequence reads: CATNPGQGSEKLFF. The CDR3, as DNA: TGTGCCACCAACCCGGGACAGGGGAGTGAAAAACTGTTTTTT. This sequence joins TRBV24-1 and TRBJ1-4, with 10 nucleotides matching TRBD1. V was clipped by 8 bases and J by 7 bases; unmatched bases: 6. The CDR3 contains 14 residues. Germline CDR1 reads KGHDR; CDR2 reads SFDVKD.

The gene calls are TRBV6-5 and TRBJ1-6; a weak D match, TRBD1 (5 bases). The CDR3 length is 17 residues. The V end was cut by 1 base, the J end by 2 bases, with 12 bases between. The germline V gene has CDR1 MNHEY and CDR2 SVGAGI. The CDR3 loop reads CASSYWQGPPYNSPLHF. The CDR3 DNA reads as TGTGCCAGCAGTTACTGGCAGGGCCCCCCCTATAATTCACCCCTCCACTTT.

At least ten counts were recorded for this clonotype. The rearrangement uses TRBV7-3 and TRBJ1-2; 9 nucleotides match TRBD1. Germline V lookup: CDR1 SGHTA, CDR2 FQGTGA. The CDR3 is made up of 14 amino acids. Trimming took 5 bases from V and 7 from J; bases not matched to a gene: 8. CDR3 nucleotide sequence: TGTGCCAGCAGCCCCGACAGGGGGTTGGGTGGCTACACCTTC. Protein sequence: CASSPDRGLGGYTF.

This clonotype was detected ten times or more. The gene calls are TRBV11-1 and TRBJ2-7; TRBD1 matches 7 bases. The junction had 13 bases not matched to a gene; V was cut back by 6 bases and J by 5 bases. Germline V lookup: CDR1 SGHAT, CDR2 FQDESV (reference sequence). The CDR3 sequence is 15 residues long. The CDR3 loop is CASSSRWDSLDEQYF. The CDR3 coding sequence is TGTGCCAGCAGTTCCCGGTGGGACAGCCTTGACGAGCAGTACTTC.

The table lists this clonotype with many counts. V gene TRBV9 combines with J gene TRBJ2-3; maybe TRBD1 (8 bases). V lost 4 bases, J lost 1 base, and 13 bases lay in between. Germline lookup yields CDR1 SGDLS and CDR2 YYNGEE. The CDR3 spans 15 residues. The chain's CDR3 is CASSFTGGGTDTQYF. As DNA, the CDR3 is TGTGCCAGCAGCTTTACAGGGGGGGGCACAGATACGCAGTATTTT.

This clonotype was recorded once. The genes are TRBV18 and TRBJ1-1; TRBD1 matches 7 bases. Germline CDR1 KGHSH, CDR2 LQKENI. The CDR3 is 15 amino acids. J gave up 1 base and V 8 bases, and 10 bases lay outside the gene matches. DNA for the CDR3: TGTGCCAGCCTTCTTCGACAGGGTGGGAACACTGAAGCTTTCTTT. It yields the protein CASLLRQGGNTEAFF.

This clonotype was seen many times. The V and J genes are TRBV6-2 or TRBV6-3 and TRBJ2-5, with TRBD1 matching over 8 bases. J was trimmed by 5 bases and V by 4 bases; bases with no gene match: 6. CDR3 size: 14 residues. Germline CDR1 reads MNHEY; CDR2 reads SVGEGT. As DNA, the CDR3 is TGTGCCAGCAGTTCGGACAGGGCCGGCGAGACCCAGTACTTC. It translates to CASSSDRAGETQYF.

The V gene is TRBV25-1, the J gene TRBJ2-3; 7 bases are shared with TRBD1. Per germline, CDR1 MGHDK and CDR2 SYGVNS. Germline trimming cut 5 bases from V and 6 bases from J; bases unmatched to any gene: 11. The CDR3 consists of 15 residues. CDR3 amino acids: CASSKSTGKRDTQYF. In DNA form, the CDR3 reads TGTGCCAGCAGTAAGTCGACAGGGAAAAGGGATACGCAGTATTTT.

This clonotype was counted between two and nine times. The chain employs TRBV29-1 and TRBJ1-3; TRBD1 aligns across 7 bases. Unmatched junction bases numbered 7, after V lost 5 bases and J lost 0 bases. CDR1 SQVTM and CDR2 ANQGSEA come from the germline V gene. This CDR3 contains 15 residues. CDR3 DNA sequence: TGCAGCGTTTCCCCCGGGACAGACTCTGGAAACACCATATATTTT. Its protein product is CSVSPGTDSGNTIYF.

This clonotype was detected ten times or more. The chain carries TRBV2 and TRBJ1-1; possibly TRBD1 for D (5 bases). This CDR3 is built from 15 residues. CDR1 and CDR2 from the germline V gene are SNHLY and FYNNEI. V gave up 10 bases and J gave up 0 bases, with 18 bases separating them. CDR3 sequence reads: CANAQEPFMNTEAFF. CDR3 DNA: TGTGCCAATGCACAGGAGCCATTCATGAACACTGAAGCTTTCTTT.

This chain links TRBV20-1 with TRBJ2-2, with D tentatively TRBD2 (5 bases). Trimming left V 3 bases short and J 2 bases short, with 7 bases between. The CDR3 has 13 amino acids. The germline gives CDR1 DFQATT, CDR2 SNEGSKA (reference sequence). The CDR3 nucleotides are TGCAGTGCTAGCGGACTTAACACCGGGGAGCTGTTTTTT. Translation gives CSASGLNTGELFF.